The 29 T cell receptor beta chains below all came from one sample that was sequenced in a study of shared clonotypes between healthy human individuals. Repertoires were generated with immunoSEQ multiplex PCR, while TCRdb's copy carries only in-frame clones and drops some. The sample carries millions of clones, roughly 92% recorded once. Input material: naive CD4+ T cells sorted from blood. This sample's subset: CD45RA+ positively selected. The receptors originated from a man aged 18 to 35 in good health.

The chain is built from TRBV4-1 and TRBJ1-1; 9 bases agree with TRBD1. Germline CDR1 reads MGHRA; CDR2 reads YSYEKL. Trimming removed 4 bases from V and 1 base from J; junction bases left unmatched: 4. The length of the CDR3 is 15 residues. CDR3 in amino acids: CASSRPGQGNTEAFF. CDR3 in DNA: TGCGCCAGCAGCCGACCGGGACAGGGGAACACTGAAGCTTTCTTT.

The chain employs TRBV2 and TRBJ1-1, with D hard to call. Trimming took off 4 bases at V and 8 bases at J, with 14 bases between the two ends. CDR1 is SNHLY and CDR2 is FYNNEI in the germline V gene. The CDR3 is 13 amino acids. CDR3 coding DNA: TGTGCCAGCAGTGCCGCGGTAGTGGGCGAAGCTTTCTTT. Amino acid sequence: CASSAAVVGEAFF. Combining the CDR3 with reference TRBV2 and TRBJ1-1 gives the whole variable domain EPEVTQTPSHQVTQMGQEVILRCVPISNHLYFYWYRQILGQKVEFLVSFYNNEISEKSEIFDDQFSVERPDGSNFTLKIRSTKLEDSAMYFCASSAAVVGEAFFGQGTRLTVV.

V usage is TRBV11-2 and J usage is TRBJ1-1, with D maybe TRBD1 (6 bases). V was cut by 4 bases and J by 3 bases, with 12 bases left in between. The CDR3 loop spans 14 amino acids. Germline values: CDR1 SGHAT, CDR2 FQNNGV. The CDR3 nucleotides read TGTGCCAGCAGCTCGGCGGGGGCGTACACTGAAGCTTTCTTT. Its translation: CASSSAGAYTEAFF.

The V and J genes are TRBV30 and TRBJ2-3; tentatively, D is TRBD2 (5 bases). CDR1 GTSNPN and CDR2 SVGIG come from the germline V gene (reference sequence). The CDR3 has 13 amino acids. Trimming removed 2 bases at V and 6 bases at J, with 12 bases between. CDR3 sequence: CAWSRGSPDTQYF. The CDR3, as DNA: TGTGCCTGGAGTCGGGGTAGCCCCGATACGCAGTATTTT.

The chain couples TRBV15 to TRBJ1-6; 7 nucleotides line up with TRBD1. Germline V gene data show CDR1 as LNHNV and CDR2 as YYDKDF (reference sequence). With V trimmed by 5 bases and J by 7 bases, 5 bases remained unmatched. This CDR3 has 14 residues. In nucleotides, the CDR3 is TGTGCCACCAGCCTCGGGACAGTAAATTCACCCCTCCACTTT. Translation gives CATSLGTVNSPLHF.

Only a few counts were recorded for this clone. This chain links TRBV10-3 with TRBJ1-6; D gene uncertain. CDR1 and CDR2 from the germline V gene are ENHRY and SYGVKD. The CDR3 extends over 12 amino acids. Deletions cut 6 bases from V and 14 bases from J, with 14 bases between. This chain's CDR3 is CAIRQDGFTLHF. CDR3 DNA sequence: TGTGCCATCAGGCAAGACGGGTTCACCCTCCACTTT.

This chain links TRBV7-2 with TRBJ1-5, with TRBD1 matching 7 bases. Germline V gene data show CDR1 as SGHTA and CDR2 as FQGNSA. Trimming cost V 5 bases and J 0 bases; bases outside gene matches: 16. The CDR3 consists of 19 residues. The CDR3 DNA reads TGTGCCAGCAGCCCAATCCGGGACAGACCAATCTATAGCAATCAGCCCCAGCATTTT. It specifies CASSPIRDRPIYSNQPQHF.

The chain employs TRBV5-4 and TRBJ2-7, with a weak D call TRBD1 (6 bases). CDR3 length: 14 amino acids. V lost 4 bases to trimming and J lost 0 bases, with 11 bases between them. Germline V gene data show CDR1 as SGHNT and CDR2 as YYREEE (reference sequence). Written as DNA, the CDR3 is TGTGCCAGCAGCAGGGACACCGACTCCTACGAGCAGTACTTC. Amino acid sequence: CASSRDTDSYEQYF.

V and J are TRBV19 and TRBJ1-5; D remains ambiguous. This CDR3 is 13 amino acids long. Per germline, CDR1 LNHDA and CDR2 SQIVND (reference sequence). The germline V and J ends were trimmed by 5 bases and 6 bases, with 11 bases remaining between them. In DNA form, the CDR3 reads TGTGCCAGTAGTTCTCTGGAGGCTCAGCCCCAGCATTTT. It codes for CASSSLEAQPQHF.

The chain carries TRBV10-1 and TRBJ2-7; 10 bases line up with TRBD1. Germline CDR1 is WNHNN and CDR2 is SYGVQD (reference sequence). V shed 8 bases, J shed 3 bases, and the junction held 7 bases outside the gene matches. The CDR3 has 14 residues. This chain's CDR3 is CASSTRTGGYEQYF. The CDR3, as DNA: TGCGCCAGCTCAACTAGGACAGGGGGCTACGAGCAGTACTTC.

A single count supports this clone. This chain joins TRBV12-1 and TRBJ2-2; the table assigns TRBD2, which was not confirmed against the DNA. TRBV12-1 is flagged as a pseudogene. This CDR3 spans 13 amino acids. The DNA of the CDR3 is TGTGCCAGCAGCTCCGCGAACACCGGGGAGCTGTTTTTT. It is translated as CASSSANTGELFF.

The chain uses TRBV4-1 and TRBJ2-7; D gene uncertain. V lost 0 bases and J lost 4, with 16 bases in between. CDR1 and CDR2 from the germline V gene are MGHRA and YSYEKL. The CDR3 has 16 residues. CDR3 DNA sequence: TGCGCCAGCAGCCAAGATGGGGTATCGTTGCCGTACGAGCAGTACTTC. Translating it yields CASSQDGVSLPYEQYF.

The chain has TRBV5-6 and TRBJ1-2; a weak D match, TRBD1 (5 bases). This CDR3 spans 13 amino acids. CDR1 SGHDT and CDR2 YYEEEE come from the germline V gene. Trimming left V 4 bases short and J 5 bases short, with 12 bases between. Here the CDR3 reads CASSPEGRYGYTF. CDR3 coding DNA: TGTGCCAGCAGCCCGGAGGGGAGGTATGGCTACACCTTC.

The V call is TRBV27, the J call TRBJ1-2; 8 nucleotides align to TRBD1. CDR3 size: 15 residues. Trimming at V came to 1 base and at J to 8 bases, leaving 9 bases not matched to a gene. Per germline, CDR1 MNHEY and CDR2 SMNVEV (reference sequence). The CDR3 DNA reads TGTGCCAGCAGTTTATATGGGGACAGGTTGGGAGGCTACACCTTC. Protein: CASSLYGDRLGGYTF.

The J gene is TRBJ1-1, the V gene TRBV2, with D hard to call. The ends were cut back, 6 bases at V and 4 bases at J, with 12 bases in the middle. The CDR3 has 13 amino acids. CDR1 and CDR2 from the germline V gene are SNHLY and FYNNEI. The CDR3 nucleotides read TGTGCCAGCAGCTACGGTCTGGGCACTGAAGCTTTCTTT. Translating gives CASSYGLGTEAFF. Combining the CDR3 with reference TRBV2 and TRBJ1-1 gives the whole variable domain EPEVTQTPSHQVTQMGQEVILRCVPISNHLYFYWYRQILGQKVEFLVSFYNNEISEKSEIFDDQFSVERPDGSNFTLKIRSTKLEDSAMYFCASSYGLGTEAFFGQGTRLTVV.

The J gene is TRBJ1-2, the V gene TRBV7-9, with D maybe TRBD1 (5 bases). V lost 2 bases and J 2 bases, leaving 9 bases between the germline ends. Per germline, CDR1 SEHNR and CDR2 FQNEAQ (reference sequence). The CDR3 is made up of 14 amino acids. The CDR3, as DNA: TGTGCCAGCAGCTTAAAACCAGGGAACTATGGCTACACCTTC. This gives the protein CASSLKPGNYGYTF.

The gene calls are TRBV18 and TRBJ2-7; the D gene is possibly TRBD2 (5 bases). Germline CDR1 is KGHSH and CDR2 is LQKENI. Trimming left V 1 base short and J 2 bases short, with 9 bases between. CDR3 length: 14 amino acids. In DNA form, the CDR3 reads TGTGCCAGCTCACCACAAGCGGCAACCTACGAGCAGTACTTC. It codes for CASSPQAATYEQYF. The entire variable domain, with the rest obtained from reference TRBV18 and TRBJ2-7, is as follows: NAGVMQNPRHLVRRRGQEARLRCSPMKGHSHVYWYRQLPEEGLKFMVYLQKENIIDESGMPKERFSAEFPKEGPSILRIQQVVRGDSAAYFCASSPQAATYEQYFGPGTRLTVT.

A single count supports this clone. The V call is TRBV4-3, the J call TRBJ2-1; D is uncertain. The V gene's germline CDR1 is LGHNA and CDR2 YSLEER. The V and J ends lost 2 bases and 0 bases respectively, with 14 bases between them. The CDR3 has 17 residues. The chain's CDR3 is CASSQPPGRSSYNEQFF. CDR3 sequence (DNA): TGCGCCAGCAGCCAACCTCCGGGCCGTAGCTCCTACAATGAGCAGTTCTTC.

The V and J genes are TRBV20-1 and TRBJ1-2; TRBD1 aligns across 7 bases. This CDR3 has 11 residues. Germline CDR1 DFQATT, CDR2 SNEGSKA (reference sequence). The CDR3 DNA follows: TGCAGCGTACAGGGGAAGAGGGGCTACACCTTC. Encoded protein: CSVQGKRGYTF.

CDR3: CASSLAPTGVGTDTQYF. The CDR3 DNA is TGCGCCAGCAGCCTAGCCCCCACAGGGGTGGGCACAGATACGCAGTATTTT. The V gene is TRBV4-1, the J gene TRBJ2-3, with TRBD1 identical over 7 bases. CDR1 MGHRA and CDR2 YSYEKL come from the germline V gene. CDR3 length: 17 residues. V lost 4 bases to trimming and J lost 1 base; unmatched junction nucleotides: 11.

The V call is TRBV21-1, the J call TRBJ1-1; the table's TRBD1 call for D was not verified on the DNA. TRBV21-1 is deemed a pseudogene. The CDR3 has 18 amino acids. The CDR3 coding sequence is TGTGCCAGCAGCAAAGTTTGCCGAATTCAGGGGGCCGACACTGAAGCTTTCTTT. Its translation is CASSKVCRIQGADTEAFF.

The chain recombines TRBV28 with TRBJ2-1; D remains unclear. Germline V CDR1 and CDR2: MDHEN, SYDVKM. With 3 bases removed from V and 0 bases from J, the gap between germline ends came to 6 bases. The CDR3 is made up of 14 amino acids. Here the CDR3 DNA reads TGTGCCAGCAGTTTTTTCAGCTCCTACAATGAGCAGTTCTTC. As protein: CASSFFSSYNEQFF. Full variable domain (outside the CDR3, taken from reference TRBV28 and TRBJ2-1): DVKVTQSSRYLVKRTGEKVFLECVQDMDHENMFWYRQDPGLGLRLIYFSYDVKMKEKGDIPEGYSVSREKKERFSLILESASTNQTSMYLCASSFFSSYNEQFFGPGTRLTVL.

The rearrangement links TRBV5-4 to TRBJ1-4; TRBD1 might be the D (6 bases). The CDR3 is 16 amino acids. Trimming cost V 2 bases and J 3 bases, with 14 bases left between them. Germline V lookup: CDR1 SGHNT, CDR2 YYREEE (reference sequence). The CDR3 DNA reads TGTGCCAGCAGCTTAGGTATCGGACAGCCTAATGAAAAACTGTTTTTT. Amino acid sequence: CASSLGIGQPNEKLFF.

The V gene is TRBV29-1, the J gene TRBJ2-5; TRBD1 or TRBD2 may be the D gene (5 bases each). This CDR3 comprises 15 residues. CDR1 is SQVTM, CDR2 ANQGSEA, per germline. V lost 1 base to trimming and J lost 2 bases, with 14 bases between them. The CDR3 loop reads CSVEGLRGQQETQYF. Written as DNA, the CDR3 is TGCAGCGTTGAAGGACTCCGGGGCCAACAAGAGACCCAGTACTTC.

This chain joins TRBV10-3 and TRBJ2-1; D perhaps matches TRBD2 (5 bases). The CDR3 is made up of 14 amino acids. V was shortened by 2 bases and J by 4 bases, with 9 bases between the two germline ends. Germline loops: CDR1 ENHRY, CDR2 SYGVKD. The CDR3 DNA reads TGTGCCATCAGTGAGGTCGGAGGATACAATGAGCAGTTCTTC. Protein sequence: CAISEVGGYNEQFF.

This clone occurred a few times. Different DNA sequences within this sample yield the same CDR3. The V and J genes are TRBV19 and TRBJ1-1, with TRBD1 matching over 7 bases. V gave up 3 bases and J gave up 0 bases; unmatched junction bases: 1. This CDR3 is 14 amino acids long. Germline CDR1 LNHDA, CDR2 SQIVND (reference sequence). In DNA, the CDR3 is TGTGCCAGTAGTATGGGACAGTTGAACACTGAAGCTTTCTTT. Amino acid sequence: CASSMGQLNTEAFF.

As concerns this clone: The sample carries other DNA sequences with the same CDR3. The chain recombines TRBV5-1 with TRBJ2-5, with no clear D. The ends were cut back, 0 bases at V and 5 bases at J, with 8 bases in the middle. Germline CDR1 reads SGHRS; CDR2 reads YFSETQ. The CDR3 extends over 13 amino acids. The CDR3 spells CASSLGGAETQYF. CDR3 in DNA: TGCGCCAGCAGCTTGGGGGGTGCGGAGACCCAGTACTTC.

The chain carries TRBV6-1 and TRBJ2-3, with a tentative D call TRBD1 (5 bases). CDR3 length: 17 residues. Trimming left V 4 bases short and J 0 bases short, with 17 bases between. Per the germline V gene, CDR1 is MNHNS and CDR2 is SASEGT. For the CDR3, the DNA is TGTGCCAGCAGTGGTACAGGATTTAGCCTTAGCACAGATACGCAGTATTTT. Protein: CASSGTGFSLSTDTQYF.

The V gene is TRBV29-1, the J gene TRBJ1-2; D not resolved. Trimming took off 4 bases at V and 7 bases at J, with 16 bases between the two ends. The CDR3 totals 13 residues. CDR1 SQVTM and CDR2 ANQGSEA come from the germline V gene. As DNA, the CDR3 is TGCAGCGTTGGCTTCGTTCTCCCATTTGGCTACACCTTC. This encodes CSVGFVLPFGYTF.